The rows below give T cell receptor beta chains drawn from one sample of a study of patients and donors after allogeneic stem cell transplantation. TCRdb fed the RT-PCR reads into MiXCR, producing one record per CDR3 protein. The table has 800,000 to 1,000,000 distinct CDR3 sequences, roughly 18% seen once; the top ten hold around 6%. Sequenced input: blood, either unsorted or a sorted T cell fraction (not recorded which). All receptors come from a human donor who was either an allogeneic HSCT recipient or a stem cell or donor lymphocyte infusion donor (not recorded which). It is not recorded whose cells these are; they may come from a transplant donor. Both conserved end residues are part of each CDR3. A D gene is named only where the DNA matches it firmly. Not every row has a clone size; where given, it reads once, few, many or a size class.

abundance	v_gene	d_gene	j_gene	CDR3aa	CDR3nt
-	TRBV5-5	-	TRBJ2-3	CASSHYRFRGERTDTQYF	TGTGCCAGCAGCCATTACCGCTTCAGGGGGGAGCGTACAGATACGCAGTATTTT
-	TRBV3-1	-	TRBJ1-4	CASSLGVPRPPEKLFF	TGTGCCAGCAGCCTTGGGGTCCCGCGACCCCCTGAAAAACTGTTTTTT
few	TRBV4-2	TRBD2	TRBJ2-1	CASSQGGLAGVNEQFF	TGTGCCAGCAGCCAAGGGGGGCTAGCGGGAGTCAATGAGCAGTTCTTC
few	TRBV4-1	TRBD2	TRBJ2-1	CASSQGLAYPSSYNEQFF	TGCGCCAGCAGCCAGGGACTAGCCTACCCATCCTCCTACAATGAGCAGTTCTTC
-	TRBV2	-	TRBJ2-5	CASRAGVAETQYF	TGTGCCAGCAGGGCAGGGGTTGCGGAGACCCAGTACTTC
-	TRBV28	-	TRBJ2-2	CASKTGAQNTGELFF	TGTGCCAGCAAAACCGGGGCGCAGAACACCGGGGAGCTGTTTTTT
-	TRBV25-1	-	TRBJ1-1	CASSERPDGENTEAFF	TGTGCCAGCAGTGAACGCCCGGACGGCGAGAACACTGAAGCTTTCTTT
-	TRBV29-1	-	TRBJ1-2	CSVEERVNGYTF	TGCAGCGTTGAAGAAAGGGTAAATGGCTACACCTTC
few	TRBV2	-	TRBJ1-4	CASSGYRVDGEKLFF	TGTGCCAGCAGTGGTTACAGGGTCGATGGTGAAAAACTGTTTTTT
few	TRBV6-1	-	TRBJ2-1	CASSERGNEQFF	TGTGCCAGCAGTGAACGGGGGAATGAGCAGTTCTTC
-	TRBV4-2	-	TRBJ2-2	CASSQDSRMGTGELFF	TGTGCCAGCAGCCAAGATAGTAGGATGGGGACCGGGGAGCTGTTTTTT
few	TRBV9	TRBD1	TRBJ2-5	CASSAGTGGETQYF	TGTGCCAGCAGCGCCGGGACAGGGGGGGAGACCCAGTACTTC
few	TRBV6-5	TRBD2	TRBJ2-1	CASSFVGLAAGEQFF	TGTGCCAGCAGTTTCGTCGGACTAGCAGCCGGTGAGCAGTTCTTC
-	TRBV20-1	TRBD2	TRBJ2-3	CSAMAGVERVTDTQYF	TGCAGTGCCATGGCGGGGGTAGAGAGGGTCACAGATACGCAGTATTTT
few	TRBV12-3/TRBV12-4	TRBD1	TRBJ1-5	CASSLLGRGLIVSSNQPQHF	TGTGCCAGCAGTTTATTGGGCAGGGGGTTAATAGTGAGTAGCAATCAGCCCCAGCATTTT
-	TRBV12-3/TRBV12-4	TRBD1	TRBJ1-5	CASSGQGVGPQHF	TGTGCCAGCAGTGGACAGGGGGTAGGGCCCCAGCATTTT
few	TRBV15	-	TRBJ2-1	CATSRDLGGTIYNEQFF	TGTGCCACCAGCAGAGATCTAGGGGGGACTATCTACAATGAGCAGTTCTTC
-	TRBV18	-	TRBJ2-5	CASSPGHQETQYF	TGTGCCAGCTCACCCGGACACCAAGAGACCCAGTACTTC
few	TRBV12-3/TRBV12-4	TRBD1	TRBJ2-7	CASRHDRGYEQYF	TGTGCCAGCAGACACGACAGGGGTTACGAGCAGTACTTC
-	TRBV29-1	-	TRBJ2-3	CSVGLAPRPDTQYF	TGCAGCGTTGGCCTAGCGCCGAGACCAGATACGCAGTATTTT
-	TRBV29-1	-	TRBJ2-1	CSVEWFEQFF	TGCAGCGTTGAGTGGTTTGAGCAGTTCTTC
-	TRBV20-1	-	TRBJ1-4	CSASDDEKLFF	TGCAGTGCTAGTGATGACGAAAAACTGTTTTTT